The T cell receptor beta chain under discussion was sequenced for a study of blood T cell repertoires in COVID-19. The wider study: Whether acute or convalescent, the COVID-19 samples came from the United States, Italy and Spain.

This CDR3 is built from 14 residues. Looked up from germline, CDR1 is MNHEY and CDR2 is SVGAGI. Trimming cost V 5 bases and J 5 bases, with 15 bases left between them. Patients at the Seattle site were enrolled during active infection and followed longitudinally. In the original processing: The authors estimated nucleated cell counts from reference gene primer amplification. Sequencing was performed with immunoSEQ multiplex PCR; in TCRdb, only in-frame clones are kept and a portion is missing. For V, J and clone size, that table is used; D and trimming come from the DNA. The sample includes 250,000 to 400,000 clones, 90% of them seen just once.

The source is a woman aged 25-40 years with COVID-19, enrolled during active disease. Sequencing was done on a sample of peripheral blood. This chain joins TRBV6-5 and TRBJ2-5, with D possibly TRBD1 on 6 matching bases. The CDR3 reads CASSPHAQGETQYF. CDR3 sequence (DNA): TGTGCCAGCAGTCCCCATGCCCAGGGGGAGACCCAGTACTTC.